A single sample is the source of the 9 T cell receptor beta chains below, sequenced in a study of blood T cell repertoires in COVID-19. Produced via immunoSEQ multiplex PCR; TCRdb's table is partial and in-frame only. The sample lists 140,000 or so clones, 75% to 85% occurring once. Sequenced: peripheral blood. The receptors here all came from a man in his sixties with active or convalescent COVID-19.

The rearrangement joins TRBV5-1 to TRBJ1-1; 12 bases map to TRBD1. CDR1 is SGHRS, CDR2 YFSETQ, per germline. This CDR3 has 14 residues. J lost 6 bases, V lost 7 bases, and 7 bases had no gene match. CDR3 protein: CASCPGTGGSEAFF. CDR3 sequence (DNA): TGCGCCAGCTGTCCCGGGACAGGGGGCTCTGAAGCTTTCTTT.

The V call is TRBV6-1, the J call TRBJ1-2; 8 bases match TRBD1. The CDR3 totals 15 residues. Per the germline V gene, CDR1 is MNHNS and CDR2 is SASEGT. The trim removed 1 base at V and 2 bases at J, leaving 3 bases unmatched. The CDR3 DNA sequence: TGTGCCAGCAGTGAAGTTCGGACAGGGAACTATGGCTACACCTTC. Its protein product is CASSEVRTGNYGYTF.

V and J are TRBV5-5 and TRBJ1-1; D is undetermined. The CDR3 contains 14 residues. Germline CDR1 SGHKS, CDR2 YYEKEE (reference sequence). Trimming cost V 0 bases and J 1 base, with 7 bases left between them. CDR3 nucleotides: TGTGCCAGCAGCTTGGTGCCCGGGAACACTGAAGCTTTCTTT. Amino acids: CASSLVPGNTEAFF.

This chain links TRBV9 with TRBJ2-1; no definite D call. The CDR3 has 13 amino acids. The germline V gene has CDR1 SGDLS and CDR2 YYNGEE. V lost 0 bases, J lost 5 bases, and 6 bases lay in between. DNA of the CDR3: TGTGCCAGCAGCGTAGGCCAGAACAATGAGCAGTTCTTC. Residues: CASSVGQNNEQFF.

This clone was observed a few times. This chain uses TRBV29-1 with TRBJ1-1; 7 bases align to TRBD1. This CDR3 spans 14 amino acids. Germline trimming cut 7 bases from V and 3 bases from J; bases unmatched to any gene: 11. In germline, CDR1 is SQVTM, CDR2 ANQGSEA. The CDR3 is CSGGFDRVHTEAFF. The CDR3, as DNA: TGCAGCGGGGGGTTCGACAGGGTTCACACTGAAGCTTTCTTT. Supplemented by reference TRBV29-1 and TRBJ1-1, the full variable domain reads SAVISQKPSRDICQRGTSLTIQCQVDSQVTMMFWYRQQPGQSLTLIATANQGSEATYESGFVIDKFPISRPNLTFSTLTVSNMSPEDSSIYLCSGGFDRVHTEAFFGQGTRLTVV.

The chain couples TRBV12-5 to TRBJ2-3; D is possibly TRBD1 (5 bases). Looked up from germline, CDR1 is LGHNT and CDR2 is FRNRAP. The V end was cut by 4 bases, the J end by 5 bases, with 16 bases between. This CDR3 contains 15 residues. CDR3 DNA: TGTGCTAGTGGTTCGGGCCTTGGGGCGTTAGATACGCAGTATTTT. It translates to CASGSGLGALDTQYF.

V gene TRBV5-1 combines with J gene TRBJ1-3; D possibly corresponds to TRBD1 (6 bases). This CDR3 spans 15 amino acids. V was shortened by 2 bases and J by 2 bases, with 11 bases between the two germline ends. Germline V CDR1 and CDR2: SGHRS, YFSETQ. CDR3 protein: CASSLAQGPGNTIYF. The CDR3 DNA is TGCGCCAGCAGCTTAGCACAGGGCCCTGGAAACACCATATATTTT.

The genes are TRBV7-8 and TRBJ1-6, with 7 bases aligning to TRBD1. The length of the CDR3 is 16 residues. J lost 11 bases, V lost 3 bases, and 13 bases had no gene match. Germline V gene data show CDR1 as SGHVS and CDR2 as FQNEAQ. In nucleotides, the CDR3 is TGTGCCAGCAGCTTGGGTTACAGGGGAAGGAATCCACCCCTCCACTTT. This gives the protein CASSLGYRGRNPPLHF. The full variable domain, with the rest looked up from reference TRBV7-8 and TRBJ1-6, is GAGVSQSPRYKVAKRGQDVALRCDPISGHVSLFWYQQALGQGPEFLTYFQNEAQLDKSGLPSDRFFAERPEGSVSTLKIQRTQQEDSAVYLCASSLGYRGRNPPLHFGNGTRLTVT.

The gene calls are TRBV11-3 and TRBJ1-2, with TRBD1 matching 7 bases. The CDR3 spans 14 residues. The J segment lost 5 bases and the V segment lost 5 bases, leaving 8 bases of the junction unmatched. CDR1 is SGHNT and CDR2 is YENEEA in the germline V gene. The chain's CDR3 is CASSHRGGGYGYTF. Here the CDR3 DNA reads TGTGCCAGCAGCCACAGGGGAGGAGGATATGGCTACACCTTC.